This T cell receptor beta chain came from a study of blood T cell repertoires in COVID-19. On the study more broadly: From the United States, Italy and Spain came samples of acute and convalescent COVID-19.

As handled by the study authors: From reference gene primer amplification, estimates of nucleated cell counts were derived. The data were produced by immunoSEQ multiplex PCR, yet TCRdb's version contains in-frame clones alone and is incomplete. The V and J calls and the clone size are those of that table, but D and trimming were determined from the DNA. The sample carries around 300,000 clones, about 88% recorded once. Trimming pared 5 bases from V and 7 bases from J, leaving 15 bases between. CDR1 and CDR2 from the germline V gene are SGHTA and FQGNSA. The CDR3 sequence is 15 residues long. This clone occurred a few times.

The sample taken for sequencing was peripheral blood. This sequence joins TRBV7-2 and TRBJ1-6; D is perhaps TRBD1 (5 bases). This TCR derives from a woman aged 70 to 79 with COVID-19, enrolled during active disease. The CDR3 loop is CASSASGFSNSPLHF. In nucleotides, the CDR3 is TGTGCCAGCAGCGCCTCAGGGTTCTCGAATTCACCCCTCCACTTT.